A single sample gave rise to the 6 T cell receptor beta chains below, sequenced in a study of blood T cells in healthy people across ages. For the second PCR, which ran for about 7 to 11 cycles, a sample-barcoded 5' primer and a J-beta primer mix were used. TCRdb re-derived calls from the 5' RACE reads in MiXCR, one entry per CDR3 protein. The repertoire holds around 1.5 million distinct CDR3 sequences, with almost 35% as singletons. The sequenced material came from blood. All receptors come from a woman aged 25 to 39 in good health.

In this sample, this clonotype turned up a few times. The chain carries TRBV4-1 and TRBJ2-7; possible D gene TRBD1, 5 bases. From germline, CDR1 is MGHRA and CDR2 YSYEKL. The CDR3 runs 18 residues. The germline V and J ends were trimmed by 1 base and 1 base, with 20 bases remaining between them. This chain's CDR3 is CASSQVWSRGTPSYEQYF. The DNA of the CDR3 is TGCGCCAGCAGCCAAGTCTGGAGTAGGGGCACCCCTTCCTACGAGCAGTACTTC.

CDR3 residues: CASSLDRGWGVYEQYF. In DNA, the CDR3 is TGTGCCAGCAGCTTGGACAGGGGTTGGGGGGTTTACGAGCAGTACTTC. The chain employs TRBV5-5 and TRBJ2-7; D perhaps matches TRBD1 (7 bases). The CDR3 extends over 16 amino acids. Trimming shortened V by 0 bases and J by 4 bases, and 17 bases separated the two germline ends. CDR1 is SGHKS and CDR2 is YYEKEE in the germline V gene (reference sequence).

The chain recombines TRBV19 with TRBJ2-1; TRBD2 matches at 7 bases. In germline, CDR1 is LNHDA, CDR2 SQIVND (reference sequence). The CDR3 runs 13 residues. The V gene end was trimmed by 7 bases and the J gene end by 4 bases; junction bases not matched to a gene: 4. CDR3 coding DNA: TGTGCCAGTACCAAAGCGGGGTACAATGAGCAGTTCTTC. This translates into CASTKAGYNEQFF. The full variable domain, its missing parts supplied by reference TRBV19 and TRBJ2-1, is DGGITQSPKYLFRKEGQNVTLSCEQNLNHDAMYWYRQDPGQGLRLIYYSQIVNDFQKGDIAEGYSVSREKKESFPLTVTSAQKNPTAFYLCASTKAGYNEQFFGPGTRLTVL.

V usage is TRBV7-2 and J usage is TRBJ2-5; D possibly corresponds to TRBD1 (6 bases). This CDR3 has 13 amino acids. The V gene's germline CDR1 is SGHTA and CDR2 FQGNSA. V lost 5 bases and J lost 11, with 18 bases in between. CDR3 sequence reads: CASSRQGSVEQYF. The DNA for the CDR3 is TGTGCCAGCAGCCGTCAGGGGTCAGTTGAGCAGTACTTC.

The rearrangement uses TRBV27 and TRBJ2-1, with 11 bases identical to TRBD1. This CDR3 has 16 residues. V trimming: 5 bases; J trimming: 2 bases; junction bases outside the gene matches: 5. The germline gives CDR1 MNHEY, CDR2 SMNVEV (reference sequence). The chain's CDR3 is CASSDGTGGTYNEQFF. The CDR3 DNA reads as TGTGCCAGCAGTGACGGGACAGGGGGAACCTACAATGAGCAGTTCTTC.

For this clonotype: A much larger clonotype is one base distant, so this may be a read error. The genes are TRBV20-1 and TRBJ2-3; 10 nucleotides align to TRBD2. CDR3 length equals 18 residues. Per the germline V gene, CDR1 is DFQATT and CDR2 is SNEGSKA (reference sequence). The CDR3 here is CSARDPGLLAGVTDMQYF. The CDR3 DNA is TGCAGTGCTAGAGATCCAGGACTTCTAGCGGGGGTCACAGATATGCAGTATTTT.